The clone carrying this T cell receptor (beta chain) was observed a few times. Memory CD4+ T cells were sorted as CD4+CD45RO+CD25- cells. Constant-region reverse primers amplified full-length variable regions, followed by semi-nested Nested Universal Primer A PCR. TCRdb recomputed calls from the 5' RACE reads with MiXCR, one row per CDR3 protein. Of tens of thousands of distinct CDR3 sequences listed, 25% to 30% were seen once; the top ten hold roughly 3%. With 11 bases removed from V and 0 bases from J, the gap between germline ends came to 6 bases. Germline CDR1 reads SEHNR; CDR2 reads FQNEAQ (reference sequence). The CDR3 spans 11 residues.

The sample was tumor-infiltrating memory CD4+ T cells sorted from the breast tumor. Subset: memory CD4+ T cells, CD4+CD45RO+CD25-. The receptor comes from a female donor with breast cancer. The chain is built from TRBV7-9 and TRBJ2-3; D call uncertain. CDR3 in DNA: TGTGCCGGCGGCAGCACAGATACGCAGTATTTT. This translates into CAGGSTDTQYF.